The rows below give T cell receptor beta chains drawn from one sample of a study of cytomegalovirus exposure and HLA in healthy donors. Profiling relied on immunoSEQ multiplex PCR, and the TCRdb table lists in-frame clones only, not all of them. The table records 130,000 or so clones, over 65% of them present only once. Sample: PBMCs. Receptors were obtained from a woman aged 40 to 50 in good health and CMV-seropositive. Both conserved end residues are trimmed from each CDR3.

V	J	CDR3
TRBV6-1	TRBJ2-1	ASSEATGHTYEQF
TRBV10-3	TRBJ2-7	AISESAGGDEQY
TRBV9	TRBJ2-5	ASSVALAGVETQY
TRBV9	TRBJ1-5	ASSVLDNQPQH
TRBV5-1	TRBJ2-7	ASSQGQGLIYEQY
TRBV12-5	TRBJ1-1	ASGIGQLNSEAF
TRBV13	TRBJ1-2	ASSLSLNGYT
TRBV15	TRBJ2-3	ATSRDQGPDTQY
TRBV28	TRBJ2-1	ASSSPGTGVNEQF
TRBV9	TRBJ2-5	ASNDEDRGQTQY
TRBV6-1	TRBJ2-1	ASKARGQVVDEQF
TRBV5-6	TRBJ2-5	ASSWGLAGGPETQY
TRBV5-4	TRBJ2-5	ASSLSGETQY
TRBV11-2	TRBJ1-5	ASSLGGWGEIQPQH
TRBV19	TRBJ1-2	ASSIEGVQGCGYT
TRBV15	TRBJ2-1	ATSDRENEQF
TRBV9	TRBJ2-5	ASSVGQAGQETQY
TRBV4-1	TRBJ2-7	ASSQDWGRGSYEQY
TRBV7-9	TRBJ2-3	ASRFGAGDTQY
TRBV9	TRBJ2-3	ASSVGGGTSLSTQY
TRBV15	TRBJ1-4	ATSNFTGGSEKLF
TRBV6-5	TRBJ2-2	ASSFKTGVGTGELF
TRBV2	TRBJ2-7	ASSEGLAAYEQY
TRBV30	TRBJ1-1	AWSAPGTGAGGAEAF
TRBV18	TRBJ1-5	ASSGDRDQPQH
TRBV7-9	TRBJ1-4	ASSSGGRATNEKLF
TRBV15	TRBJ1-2	ATSRDRGQGGYGYT
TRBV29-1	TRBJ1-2	SVYGLYGYT
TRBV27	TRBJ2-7	ASRPGTVSLYEQY
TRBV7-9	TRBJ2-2	ASSLARGNTGELF
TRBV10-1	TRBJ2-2	ASSQQGGSTGELF
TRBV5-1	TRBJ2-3	ASTSFGLAGGPDTDTQY
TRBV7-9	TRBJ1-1	SSSLDKTEAF
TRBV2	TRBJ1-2	ASSEDNSRYGYT
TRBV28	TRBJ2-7	ASRHGTSDPYEQY
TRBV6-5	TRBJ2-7	ASSSTSSGGEQY
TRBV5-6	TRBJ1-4	ASSSREKLF
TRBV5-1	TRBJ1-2	ASSLAGGTNYGYT
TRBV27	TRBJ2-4	ASSKDRGLDRLNIQY
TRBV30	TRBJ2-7	AWSGENRGLHEQY
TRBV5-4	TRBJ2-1	ASSLLAGSNIYNEQF
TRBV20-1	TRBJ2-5	SARLTETQY
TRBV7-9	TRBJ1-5	ASSLVRTAGNQPQH
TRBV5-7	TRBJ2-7	ASSSPRTAKTNSSYEQY
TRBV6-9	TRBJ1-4	ASRSDRGNEKLF
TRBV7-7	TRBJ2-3	ASSLGQGADTQY
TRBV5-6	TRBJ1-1	ASSLAAGIARLNTEAF
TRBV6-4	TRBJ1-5	ASSDSSESNQPQH
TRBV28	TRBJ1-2	ASSLGVQGYT
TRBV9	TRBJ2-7	ASGGGPYEQY
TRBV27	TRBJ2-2	ASSSRQGADIGELF
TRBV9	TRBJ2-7	ASSLGTLGEQY